Below are 5 T cell receptor beta chains sequenced from a single sample in a study of ipilimumab plus nivolumab after autologous stem cell transplantation. Libraries were prepared by immunoSEQ multiplex PCR; TCRdb keeps only in-frame clonotypes and omits some of them. The table records 15,000 to 20,000 clones, 71% of them present only once. The source material was PBMCs, sampled in a trial of ipilimumab plus nivolumab as post-transplant consolidation. The receptor set was obtained from a male donor with diffuse large B-cell lymphoma.

This clone was picked up a small number of times. J is TRBJ2-1 and V is TRBV5-1; TRBD2 matches at 7 bases. With V trimmed by 4 bases and J by 4 bases, 11 bases remained unmatched. The CDR3 is made up of 16 amino acids. The germline V gene encodes CDR1 SGHRS and CDR2 YFSETQ. The CDR3 DNA follows: TGCGCCAGCAGCGCCGATTTCAGCGGGGAATACAATGAGCAGTTCTTC. Translation gives CASSADFSGEYNEQFF.

This clone occurred a few times. V usage is TRBV5-6 and J usage is TRBJ2-7; possibly TRBD2 for D (6 bases). The CDR3 length is 14 residues. Between the trimmed V and J ends, which lost 0 bases and 7 bases, there was a span of 14 bases. The germline CDR1 and CDR2 sequences are SGHDT and YYEEEE. The CDR3 spells CASSLVPTGGEQYF. As DNA, the CDR3 is TGTGCCAGCAGCTTGGTTCCGACTGGGGGGGAGCAGTACTTC.

This chain uses TRBV19 with TRBJ2-6; 7 bases agree with TRBD2. Trimming at V came to 2 bases and at J to 2 bases, leaving 9 bases not matched to a gene. This CDR3 spans 18 amino acids. Germline loops: CDR1 LNHDA, CDR2 SQIVND (reference sequence). CDR3 amino acids: CASSINSGPRTGANVLTF. In DNA, the CDR3 is TGTGCCAGTAGTATAAATAGCGGGCCCAGAACTGGGGCCAACGTCCTGACTTTC.

The V call is TRBV4-1, the J call TRBJ2-7, with TRBD2 matching 7 bases. The length of the CDR3 is 15 residues. V shed 1 base and J 3 bases; nucleotides not matched to a gene: 6. Germline CDR1 reads MGHRA; CDR2 reads YSYEKL. Written as DNA, the CDR3 is TGCGCCAGCAGCCAAGGTGAGCTAGCGGACTACGAGCAGTACTTC. Translating gives CASSQGELADYEQYF.

The V and J genes are TRBV19 and TRBJ2-6; tentatively, D is TRBD1 (5 bases). The germline V gene has CDR1 LNHDA and CDR2 SQIVND (reference sequence). Trimming shortened V by 5 bases and J by 0 bases, and 8 bases separated the two germline ends. This CDR3 has 15 amino acids. The CDR3 nucleotides are TGTGCCAGTAGTCTTGACAGCTCTGGGGCCAACGTCCTGACTTTC. Protein product: CASSLDSSGANVLTF.